A single sample is the source of the 17 T cell receptor beta chains below, sequenced in a study of PD-1 blockade in classical Hodgkin lymphoma. All the patients suffered relapse after autologous stem cell transplantation, and brentuximab vedotin exposure differed. Libraries were prepared by immunoSEQ multiplex PCR; TCRdb keeps only in-frame clonotypes and omits some of them. The sample shows more than 55,000 clones, approximately 90% of them seen only once. The specimen comprised peripheral blood mononuclear cells (PBMCs), sampled before the second cycle of nivolumab. The receptor source for this set is a human donor with classical Hodgkin lymphoma.

The rearrangement joins TRBV5-4 to TRBJ2-3; possibly TRBD2 for D (5 bases). This CDR3 is built from 13 residues. Germline CDR1 SGHNT, CDR2 YYREEE (reference sequence). V was cut by 4 bases and J by 10 bases, with 16 bases left in between. The CDR3 region is CASSPGEPYAQYF. Here the CDR3 DNA reads TGTGCCAGCAGCCCCGGGGAGCCTTATGCGCAGTATTTT.

This clone has only one observation. The CDR3 loop reads CASSLGPGQTNYNEQFF. The CDR3 nucleotides are TGTGCCAGCAGCTTAGGCCCGGGACAGACAAATTACAATGAGCAGTTCTTC. The chain couples TRBV7-9 to TRBJ2-1, with 7 bases lining up with TRBD1. Germline V gene sequence: CDR1 SEHNR, CDR2 FQNEAQ (reference sequence). V was clipped by 1 base and J by 4 bases; unmatched bases: 10. The CDR3 is 17 residues long.

This rearrangement joins TRBV6-5 to TRBJ2-5, with a tentative D call TRBD2 (7 bases). Trimming removed 9 bases from V and 1 base from J, with 15 bases in between. The CDR3 sequence is 14 residues long. Germline V gene lookup returns CDR1 MNHEY and CDR2 SVGAGI. The CDR3 nucleotides are TGTGCCAGTATGGGGGGCGGGGGCCAAGAGACCCAGTACTTC. It encodes CASMGGGGQETQYF.

V and J are TRBV15 and TRBJ1-1; 7 nucleotides match TRBD1. The V segment lost 3 bases and the J segment 0 bases; nucleotides outside the gene matches: 10. This CDR3 is 17 amino acids long. The germline V gene encodes CDR1 LNHNV and CDR2 YYDKDF (reference sequence). Here the CDR3 reads CATSSSGLRGMNTEAFF. The CDR3 DNA follows: TGTGCCACCAGCAGCAGCGGCCTCAGGGGGATGAACACTGAAGCTTTCTTT.

The V call is TRBV5-1, the J call TRBJ2-7; D may be TRBD1 (5 bases). The CDR3 runs to 11 residues. V dropped 6 bases and J dropped 2 bases, with 6 bases sitting between them. Germline CDR1 reads SGHRS; CDR2 reads YFSETQ. The CDR3 bases are TGCGCCAGCACGGACACCTACGAGCAGTACTTC. Protein sequence: CASTDTYEQYF.

V gene TRBV5-1 combines with J gene TRBJ2-5; possible D gene TRBD1, 5 bases. This CDR3 is built from 15 residues. Germline V CDR1 and CDR2: SGHRS, YFSETQ. Deletions cut 1 base from V and 4 bases from J, with 14 bases between. The CDR3 DNA reads TGCGCCAGCAGCTTGTTGTGGGGCCTGGGAGAGACCCAGTACTTC. This sequence encodes CASSLLWGLGETQYF. Together with reference TRBV5-1 and TRBJ2-5, the CDR3 gives the full variable domain: KAGVTQTPRYLIKTRGQQVTLSCSPISGHRSVSWYQQTPGQGLQFLFEYFSETQRNKGNFPGRFSGRQFSNSRSEMNVSTLELGDSALYLCASSLLWGLGETQYFGPGTRLLVL.

As to this clone: The same CDR3 is also encoded by other DNA sequences in this sample. The chain employs TRBV5-1 and TRBJ2-3; unclear D gene. V was shortened by 0 bases and J by 2 bases, with 4 bases between the two germline ends. The CDR3 spans 13 residues. Germline CDR1 is SGHRS and CDR2 is YFSETQ. CDR3 sequence (DNA): TGCGCCAGCAGCTTGGTTCCCACAGATACGCAGTATTTT. Translation gives CASSLVPTDTQYF. The whole variable domain, filled in from reference TRBV5-1 and TRBJ2-3, reads KAGVTQTPRYLIKTRGQQVTLSCSPISGHRSVSWYQQTPGQGLQFLFEYFSETQRNKGNFPGRFSGRQFSNSRSEMNVSTLELGDSALYLCASSLVPTDTQYFGPGTRLTVL.

The V gene is TRBV4-1, the J gene TRBJ1-1, with 8 bases that match TRBD1. Trimming cost V 3 bases and J 4 bases; bases outside gene matches: 7. The germline CDR1 and CDR2 sequences are MGHRA and YSYEKL. The CDR3 spans 15 residues. This CDR3 reads CASSHLGQGSTEAFF. The CDR3 bases are TGCGCCAGCAGCCACCTCGGACAGGGTAGCACTGAAGCTTTCTTT.

The chain carries TRBV6-5 and TRBJ1-2; D unclear. The CDR3 extends over 14 amino acids. V was cut by 5 bases and J by 2 bases, with 12 bases left in between. Germline V gene lookup returns CDR1 MNHEY and CDR2 SVGAGI. The CDR3 sequence is CASSIGPLNYGYTF. The DNA of the CDR3 is TGTGCCAGCAGTATAGGGCCCCTAAACTATGGCTACACCTTC.

Here the CDR3 DNA reads TGTGCCAGCAGTCCCAGAACCGGGACAGTAAATAATGGCTACACCTTC. This encodes CASSPRTGTVNNGYTF. The chain has TRBV6-6 and TRBJ1-2, with 7 bases aligning to TRBD1. CDR1 is MNHNY, CDR2 SVGAGI, per germline (reference sequence). CDR3 size: 16 residues. J gave up 6 bases and V 5 bases, and 15 bases lay outside the gene matches.

This chain uses TRBV5-4 with TRBJ2-5; D uncertain. The CDR3 is made up of 12 amino acids. V lost 2 bases and J 3 bases, leaving 5 bases between the germline ends. Germline V gives CDR1 SGHNT, CDR2 YYREEE (reference sequence). The CDR3 bases are TGTGCCAGCAGCTTAAATGAAGAGACCCAGTACTTC. Its protein is CASSLNEETQYF.

The gene calls are TRBV5-1 and TRBJ2-5; D ambiguous. The last part of the DNA fits TRBJ2-7 better; the J call may be wrong. The length of the CDR3 is 14 residues. Per germline, CDR1 SGHRS and CDR2 YFSETQ. CDR3 DNA: TGCGCCAGCAGCTTGGTGGCACCTACCTACGAGCAGTACTTC. Encoded protein: CASSLVAPTYEQYF.

The CDR3 DNA follows: TGCGCCAGCAGTATCGTTCCAGGGGAGGTGACCCAGTACTTC. Its protein product is CASSIVPGEVTQYF. V is TRBV5-1 and J is TRBJ2-5, with D possibly being TRBD1 or TRBD2 (6 bases each). The CDR3 is 14 residues long. Trimming stripped 5 bases from V and 7 bases from J, with 18 bases between. Germline assignment: CDR1 SGHRS and CDR2 YFSETQ.

This chain connects TRBV27 to TRBJ1-2; 12 bases are a match to TRBD1. Trimming took 3 bases from V and 4 from J; bases not matched to a gene: 12. The germline V gene has CDR1 MNHEY and CDR2 SMNVEV (reference sequence). The CDR3 has 18 amino acids. The CDR3 DNA reads TGTGCCAGCAGTTTGTTGGGGACAGGGGGCGCGGGGGTCTATGGCTACACCTTC. Its translation is CASSLLGTGGAGVYGYTF.

The genes are TRBV5-1 and TRBJ2-5; 8 bases agree with TRBD2. The germline CDR1 and CDR2 sequences are SGHRS and YFSETQ. The CDR3 spans 15 residues. The J segment lost 4 bases and the V segment lost 0 bases, leaving 5 bases of the junction unmatched. The CDR3 is CASSLEGLASETQYF. The CDR3 region has the DNA TGCGCCAGCAGCTTGGAAGGACTAGCTTCAGAGACCCAGTACTTC. Supplemented by reference TRBV5-1 and TRBJ2-5, the full variable domain reads KAGVTQTPRYLIKTRGQQVTLSCSPISGHRSVSWYQQTPGQGLQFLFEYFSETQRNKGNFPGRFSGRQFSNSRSEMNVSTLELGDSALYLCASSLEGLASETQYFGPGTRLLVL.

This clone has just a few counts. The chain recombines TRBV5-5 with TRBJ1-1; D gene unclear. This CDR3 has 14 residues. The V end lost 0 bases, the J end lost 1 base, and 7 bases lay between the germline ends. CDR1 and CDR2 (germline): SGHKS, YYEKEE (reference sequence). The DNA for the CDR3 is TGTGCCAGCAGCTTGGAGGCGCAGAACACTGAAGCTTTCTTT. Its translation: CASSLEAQNTEAFF.

The chain uses TRBV7-9 and TRBJ1-5; weak D call: TRBD1 (6 bases). CDR1 is SEHNR and CDR2 is FQNEAQ in the germline V gene (reference sequence). This CDR3 comprises 15 residues. Deletions cut 5 bases from V and 0 bases from J, with 11 bases between. CDR3: CASSPDSNSNQPQHF. In DNA, the CDR3 is TGTGCCAGCAGCCCGGACAGTAATAGCAATCAGCCCCAGCATTTT.